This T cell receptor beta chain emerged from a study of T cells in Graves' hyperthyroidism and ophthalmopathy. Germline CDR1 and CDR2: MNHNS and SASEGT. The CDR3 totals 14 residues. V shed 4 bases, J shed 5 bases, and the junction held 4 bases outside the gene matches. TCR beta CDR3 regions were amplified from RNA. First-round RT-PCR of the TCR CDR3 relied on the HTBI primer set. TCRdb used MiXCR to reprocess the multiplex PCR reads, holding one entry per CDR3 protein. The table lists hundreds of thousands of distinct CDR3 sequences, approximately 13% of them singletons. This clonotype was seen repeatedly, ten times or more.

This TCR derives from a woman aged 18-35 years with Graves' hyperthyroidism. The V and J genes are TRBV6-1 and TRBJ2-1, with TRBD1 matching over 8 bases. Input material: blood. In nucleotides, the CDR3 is TGTGCCAGCAGTGGCAGGACAGGGAACAATGAGCAGTTCTTC. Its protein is CASSGRTGNNEQFF.